This entry lists 9 T cell receptor beta chains sequenced from one sample in a study of cytomegalovirus exposure and HLA in healthy donors. A multiplex PCR was run with 60 Vbeta primers and 13 Jbeta primers. Data came from immunoSEQ multiplex PCR; TCRdb stores just in-frame clones and leaves some out. The sample has roughly 86,000 clones, around three fifths seen once; the top ten hold 20% to 25%. The sample was PBMCs. Receptors were obtained from a woman aged 50 to 60 in good health and CMV-seropositive.

V gene TRBV15 combines with J gene TRBJ2-7, with D hard to call. The CDR3 consists of 13 residues. Germline V gene data show CDR1 as LNHNV and CDR2 as YYDKDF (reference sequence). Trimming removed 0 bases from V and 3 bases from J, with 6 bases in between. The CDR3: CATSREYGYEQYF. CDR3 in DNA: TGTGCCACCAGCAGAGAGTACGGCTACGAGCAGTACTTC.

J is TRBJ1-3 and V is TRBV9; D remains ambiguous. The V gene lost 4 bases and the J gene lost 5 bases, with 16 bases spanning the gap. Germline CDR1 reads SGDLS; CDR2 reads YYNGEE. The CDR3 runs 15 residues. CDR3 DNA: TGTGCCAGCAGCCACACAGATACACTTAGAAACACCATATATTTT. This codes for CASSHTDTLRNTIYF.

The gene calls are TRBV10-3 and TRBJ1-1; 8 bases map to TRBD1. The CDR3 consists of 13 residues. V shed 1 base and J 11 bases; nucleotides not matched to a gene: 6. Germline V gene sequence: CDR1 ENHRY, CDR2 SYGVKD. CDR3 sequence (DNA): TGTGCCATCAGTGAGTTAGGGGACAGGCTCGCTTTCTTT. Encoded protein: CAISELGDRLAFF.

Comments on this clone: One end of the junction is discordant with germline, which a read error may explain. The rearrangement links TRBV7-9 to TRBJ2-6; 9 nucleotides line up with TRBD1. CDR1 and CDR2 (germline): SEHNR, FQNEAQ (reference sequence). The CDR3 is 18 amino acids. The CDR3 sequence is CASSLTGGAASGANVPTF. The DNA for the CDR3 is TGTGCCAGCAGCTTAACAGGGGGCGCCGCATCTGGGGCCAACGTCCCGACTTTC.

The table lists this clone with a few counts. This chain uses TRBV6-5 with TRBJ1-2, with 9 bases that match TRBD1. J lost 6 bases, V lost 4 bases, and 12 bases had no gene match. CDR1 is MNHEY, CDR2 SVGAGI, per germline. CDR3 length equals 16 residues. DNA for the CDR3: TGTGCCAGCAGTTCCGGGACAGGGCTAGTCCGCGATGGCTACACCTTC. This gives the protein CASSSGTGLVRDGYTF.

The V call is TRBV7-8, the J call TRBJ1-2; TRBD1 aligns across 8 bases. The CDR3 is made up of 15 amino acids. V lost 6 bases to trimming and J lost 6 bases; unmatched junction nucleotides: 12. CDR1 and CDR2 from the germline V gene are SGHVS and FQNEAQ. CDR3 protein: CASREFDRGVDGYTF. Written as DNA, the CDR3 is TGTGCCAGCAGGGAGTTCGACAGGGGAGTCGATGGCTACACCTTC.

V usage is TRBV19 and J usage is TRBJ1-1, with D perhaps matching TRBD1 (6 bases). The V and J ends lost 1 base and 11 bases respectively, with 14 bases between them. The CDR3 length is 13 residues. The germline gives CDR1 LNHDA, CDR2 SQIVND (reference sequence). The CDR3, as DNA: TGTGCCAGTAGTATAGGACAGGCCAGGGAGGCTTTCTTT. It yields the protein CASSIGQAREAFF.

This clone was counted between two and nine times. DNA of the CDR3: TGCGCCAGCAGCTTATTAGCGGAAAGCACAGATACGCAGTATTTT. It specifies CASSLLAESTDTQYF. The chain joins TRBV5-1 to TRBJ2-3; D may be TRBD2 (6 bases). Germline assignment: CDR1 SGHRS and CDR2 YFSETQ. Trimming removed 2 bases at V and 0 bases at J, with 10 bases between. This CDR3 is 15 amino acids long.

The chain is built from TRBV9 and TRBJ2-1; D is unclear. The V gene's germline CDR1 is SGDLS and CDR2 YYNGEE. This CDR3 is built from 17 residues. V dropped 3 bases and J dropped 2 bases, with 18 bases sitting between them. CDR3 sequence: CASSGSGSNDPYNEQFF. In DNA form, the CDR3 reads TGTGCCAGCAGCGGATCAGGTTCGAACGACCCCTACAATGAGCAGTTCTTC. Variable domain in full (rest from reference TRBV9 and TRBJ2-1): DSGVTQTPKHLITATGQRVTLRCSPRSGDLSVYWYQQSLDQGLQFLIQYYNGEERAKGNILERFSAQQFPDLHSELNLSSLELGDSALYFCASSGSGSNDPYNEQFFGPGTRLTVL.